The T cell receptor (beta chain) under discussion was sequenced for a study of Ad26.COV2.S vaccination and SARS-CoV-2 variants. As for the study in general: Administration of Ad26.COV2.S was intramuscular, either once or twice 56 days apart.

As regards this clone: The antigen is undetermined.

Findings of the study overall: Spike-specific TCR breadth ran higher among vaccine recipients than placebo recipients.

Clones were sequenced by immunoSEQ multiplex PCR, and TCRdb holds only the in-frame ones, with some missing. Among around 450,000 clones listed, 70% to 90% were seen once. V was clipped by 5 bases and J by 4 bases; unmatched bases: 4. This CDR3 contains 13 residues. CDR1 LNHDA and CDR2 SQIVND come from the germline V gene (reference sequence). Regarding treatment: roughly 18 received Ad26.COV2.S at low or high dose, single or two shots; several received placebo; per-sample allocation not given. The investigators took samples on day 63 after the first vaccine or placebo injection. At a Boston site, the person donating was an adult of 18-55 years.

The sample in question was peripheral blood, obtained in a trial of Ad26.COV2.S vaccine versus placebo. The chain is built from TRBV19 and TRBJ1-1; 7 nucleotides agree with TRBD1. The source of this sequence is a person aged 18-60 years who received the Ad26.COV2.S COVID-19 vaccine or a placebo. In nucleotides, the CDR3 is TGTGCCAGTAGTGATTACAGGGGCACTGAAGCTTTCTTT. It encodes CASSDYRGTEAFF. Together with reference TRBV19 and TRBJ1-1, the CDR3 gives the full variable domain: DGGITQSPKYLFRKEGQNVTLSCEQNLNHDAMYWYRQDPGQGLRLIYYSQIVNDFQKGDIAEGYSVSREKKESFPLTVTSAQKNPTAFYLCASSDYRGTEAFFGQGTRLTVV.